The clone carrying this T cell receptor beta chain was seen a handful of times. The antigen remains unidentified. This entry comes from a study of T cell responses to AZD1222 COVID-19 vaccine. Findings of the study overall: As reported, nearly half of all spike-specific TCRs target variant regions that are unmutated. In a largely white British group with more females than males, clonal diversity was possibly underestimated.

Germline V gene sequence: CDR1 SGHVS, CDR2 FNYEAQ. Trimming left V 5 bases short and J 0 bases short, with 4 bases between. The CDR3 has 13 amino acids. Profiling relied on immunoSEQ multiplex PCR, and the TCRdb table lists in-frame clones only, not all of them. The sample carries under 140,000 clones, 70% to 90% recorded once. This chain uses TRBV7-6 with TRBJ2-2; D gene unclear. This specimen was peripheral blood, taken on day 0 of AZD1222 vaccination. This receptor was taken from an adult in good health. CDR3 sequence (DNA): TGTGCCAGCAGCAAAACGAACACCGGGGAGCTGTTTTTT. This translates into CASSKTNTGELFF.